This T cell receptor (beta chain) comes out of a study of blood T cell repertoires in COVID-19. Across the whole study: T cells, B-cell-depleted T cells, or PBMCs supplied cDNA or gDNA.

The CDR3 contains 14 residues. The V end was cut by 4 bases, the J end by 6 bases, with 12 bases between. Per the germline V gene, CDR1 is SNHLY and CDR2 is FYNNEI. Method: immunoSEQ multiplex PCR; TCRdb's copy keeps in-frame clones and lacks some. In the table there are about 100,000 clones, around 87% of which are singletons. This TCR was recovered from a woman aged 30 to 39 with acute or convalescent COVID-19. This sequence joins TRBV2 and TRBJ2-2; D is perhaps TRBD2 (5 bases). Sequenced sample: peripheral blood. CDR3 in DNA: TGTGCCAGCAGTGTTGAGGGAATGGCCGGGGAGCTGTTTTTT. Residues: CASSVEGMAGELFF.